The rows below give T cell receptor beta chains drawn from one sample of a study of blood T cells in healthy people across ages. MiXCR was run by TCRdb on the 5' RACE reads, yielding one entry per CDR3 protein. The sample contains nearly 1 million distinct CDR3 sequences, approximately 50% of which appear only once. The sample consisted of blood. Every receptor here comes from a woman aged 55-70 years in good health. Both conserved end residues are part of each CDR3. The order of the fields is clone size, J gene, V gene, D gene, CDR3 protein, CDR3 DNA. The D gene is left open where the match is weak. Where a row states a size, it is once, few, many or the class of an expanded clone; other rows omit it.

once,TRBJ2-5,TRBV29-1,TRBD1,CSGTGTAWNEQYF,TGCAGCGGTACCGGGACAGCCTGGAATGAGCAGTACTTC
.,TRBJ1-1,TRBV12-3/TRBV12-4,TRBD1,CASSKDRGSTEAFF,TGTGCCAGCAGCAAGGACAGGGGGAGCACTGAAGCTTTCTTT
.,TRBJ2-1,TRBV7-8,.,CASSFTVGEQFF,TGTGCCAGCAGCTTTACTGTAGGTGAGCAGTTCTTC
.,TRBJ2-5,TRBV9,.,CASSVEQLGTQYF,TGTGCCAGCAGCGTAGAACAGCTCGGGACCCAGTACTTC
few,TRBJ1-6,TRBV6-6,TRBD1,CASGQGRESPLHF,TGTGCCAGCGGACAGGGTAGAGAGTCACCCCTCCACTTT
.,TRBJ2-3,TRBV5-5,.,CASSLMVAEGTDTQYF,TGTGCCAGCAGCTTGATGGTCGCGGAGGGCACAGATACGCAGTATTTT
.,TRBJ2-7,TRBV7-9,.,CASSFVVGGSYEQYF,TGTGCCAGCAGCTTCGTCGTGGGAGGTTCCTACGAGCAGTACTTC
.,TRBJ1-1,TRBV18,.,CASSPDSFNTEAFF,TGTGCCAGCTCACCAGACAGTTTTAACACTGAAGCTTTCTTT
.,TRBJ1-2,TRBV6-1,TRBD1,CASSGTGHYGYTF,TGTGCCAGCAGTGGGACAGGGCACTATGGCTACACCTTC
few,TRBJ1-2,TRBV7-9,.,CASSRGTTDGYTF,TGTGCCAGCAGCAGGGGGACGACGGATGGCTACACCTTC
few,TRBJ2-3,TRBV7-2,.,CASSLDFPGEYKDTQYF,TGTGCCAGCAGCTTAGATTTCCCGGGGGAATACAAAGATACGCAGTATTTT
few,TRBJ2-4,TRBV5-1,.,CASHPNQGWTKNIQYF,TGCGCCAGCCACCCGAATCAGGGTTGGACCAAAAACATTCAGTACTTC
.,TRBJ2-7,TRBV11-2,.,CASSLVGGAGAYEQYF,TGTGCCAGCAGCTTAGTTGGGGGCGCGGGGGCCTACGAGCAGTACTTC
few,TRBJ2-7,TRBV2,.,CASSERGGISYEQYF,TGTGCCAGCAGTGAAAGAGGAGGGATCTCCTACGAGCAGTACTTC
few,TRBJ2-7,TRBV12-3/TRBV12-4,TRBD2,CASSRGLAGGPSYEQYF,TGTGCCAGCAGCAGGGGACTAGCGGGAGGCCCCTCCTACGAGCAGTACTTC
.,TRBJ2-7,TRBV20-1,.,CSASRRSSYEQYF,TGCAGTGCTAGTCGCCGGAGCTCCTACGAGCAGTACTTC
.,TRBJ2-6,TRBV4-2,.,CASSQGRLSGANVLTF,TGTGCCAGCAGCCAAGGACGACTCTCTGGGGCCAACGTCCTGACTTTC
.,TRBJ2-1,TRBV20-1,TRBD2,CSATRGGLAGEDEQFF,TGCAGTGCTACCCGGGGCGGACTAGCGGGAGAGGACGAGCAGTTCTTC
.,TRBJ1-1,TRBV29-1,TRBD1,CGVEVQGRTEAFF,TGCGGCGTTGAAGTACAGGGGAGGACTGAAGCTTTCTTT
few,TRBJ2-5,TRBV7-9,.,CASSFGTGAVYF,.
.,TRBJ2-3,TRBV20-1,TRBD2,CSARDIASGLDTQYF,TGCAGTGCTAGAGATATCGCTAGCGGGTTAGATACGCAGTATTTT
few,TRBJ2-7,TRBV28,TRBD2,CASSPGLAPYEQYF,TGTGCCAGCTCCCCGGGACTAGCGCCCTACGAGCAGTACTTC
.,TRBJ2-5,TRBV6-2/TRBV6-3,.,CASSYIGAAETQYF,TGTGCCAGCAGTTACATAGGGGCCGCAGAGACCCAGTACTTC
once,TRBJ2-3,TRBV28,.,CASSPITPSTDTQYF,TGTGCCAGCAGTCCCATTACCCCTAGCACAGATACGCAGTATTTT
.,TRBJ2-4,TRBV9,.,CASSVQGTGAQYF,TGTGCCAGCAGCGTACAGGGGACGGGGGCCCAGTACTTC
.,TRBJ2-5,TRBV29-1,.,CSADAGPNPETQYF,TGCAGCGCGGACGCGGGGCCCAATCCGGAGACCCAGTACTTC
once,TRBJ2-2,TRBV2,TRBD2,CASRGLAGYTGELFF,TGTGCCAGCAGGGGACTAGCGGGGTACACCGGGGAGCTGTTTTTT
.,TRBJ2-1,TRBV6-2/TRBV6-3,.,CASSGLRLPYDEQFF,TGTGCCAGCAGTGGCCTACGGCTACCCTACGATGAGCAGTTCTTC
few,TRBJ1-2,TRBV6-5,TRBD1,CASSQDRGGYTF,TGTGCCAGCAGTCAGGACAGGGGTGGCTACACCTTC
.,TRBJ2-7,TRBV18,TRBD2,CASSHPGLAGYEQYF,TGTGCCAGCTCACACCCGGGACTAGCCGGCTACGAGCAGTACTTC
.,TRBJ2-3,TRBV7-2,TRBD1,CASSLANRGQLTDTQYF,TGTGCCAGCAGCTTAGCAAACAGGGGACAGCTCACAGATACGCAGTATTTT
few,TRBJ2-7,TRBV7-8,.,CASSGQGNEQYF,TGTGCCAGCAGTGGTCAGGGGAACGAGCAGTACTTC
.,TRBJ2-7,TRBV15,TRBD1,CATSRDRGLYEQYF,TGTGCCACCAGCAGAGACAGGGGGCTCTACGAGCAGTACTTC
.,TRBJ1-5,TRBV28,TRBD1,CASRRQGARGNQPQHF,TGCGCCAGCAGACGTCAGGGGGCGAGGGGCAATCAGCCCCAGCATTTT
.,TRBJ1-5,TRBV3-1,.,CASSRGTRQPQHF,TGTGCCAGCAGCCGGGGGACCCGCCAGCCCCAGCATTTT
few,TRBJ2-3,TRBV29-1,.,CSVFPGTDTQYF,TGCAGCGTTTTTCCGGGGACAGATACGCAGTATTTT
.,TRBJ2-5,TRBV29-1,TRBD1,CSVHPGTGMLETQYF,TGCAGCGTCCATCCCGGGACAGGGATGTTAGAGACCCAGTACTTC
.,TRBJ2-2,TRBV4-1,.,CASSPFLGTGELFF,TGCGCCAGCAGCCCCTTTTTGGGCACCGGGGAGCTGTTTTTT
.,TRBJ1-4,TRBV7-2,TRBD1,CASSLDRGRTGREKLFF,TGTGCCAGCAGCTTAGATCGGGGACGGACAGGGCGGGAAAAACTGTTTTTT
few,TRBJ1-2,TRBV20-1,.,CSARGAVMPYNYGYTF,TGCAGTGCTAGAGGGGCCGTGATGCCTTATAACTATGGCTACACCTTC
.,TRBJ1-2,TRBV27,.,CASSPTAAYGYTF,TGTGCCAGCAGTCCTACAGCGGCCTATGGCTACACCTTC
.,TRBJ2-5,TRBV11-1,TRBD2,CASSLGRGLAFRETQYF,TGTGCCAGCAGCTTAGGTAGAGGACTAGCGTTTAGGGAGACCCAGTACTTC
.,TRBJ2-7,TRBV12-3/TRBV12-4,.,CASSFGHTTYEQYF,TGTGCCAGCAGTTTCGGTCACACGACCTACGAGCAGTACTTC